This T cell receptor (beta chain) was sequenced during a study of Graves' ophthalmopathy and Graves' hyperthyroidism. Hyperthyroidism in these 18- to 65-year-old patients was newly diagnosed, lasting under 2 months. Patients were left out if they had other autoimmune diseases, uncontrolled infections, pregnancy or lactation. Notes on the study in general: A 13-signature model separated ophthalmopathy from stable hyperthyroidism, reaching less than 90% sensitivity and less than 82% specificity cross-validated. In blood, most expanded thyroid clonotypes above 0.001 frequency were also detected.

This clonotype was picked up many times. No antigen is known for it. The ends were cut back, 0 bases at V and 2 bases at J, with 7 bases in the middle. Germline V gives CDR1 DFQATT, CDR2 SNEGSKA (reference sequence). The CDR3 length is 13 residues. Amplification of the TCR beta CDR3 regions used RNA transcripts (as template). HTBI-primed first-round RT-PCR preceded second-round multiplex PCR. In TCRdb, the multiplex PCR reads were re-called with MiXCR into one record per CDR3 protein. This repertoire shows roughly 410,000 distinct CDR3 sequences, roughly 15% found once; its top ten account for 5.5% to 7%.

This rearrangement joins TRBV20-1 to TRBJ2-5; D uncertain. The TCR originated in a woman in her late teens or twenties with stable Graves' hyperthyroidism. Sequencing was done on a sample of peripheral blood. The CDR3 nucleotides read TGCAGTGCTAGAGATTCAGCTCAAGAGACCCAGTACTTC. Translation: CSARDSAQETQYF.